The 2 T cell receptor beta chains below come from one sample, sequenced in a study of cytomegalovirus exposure and HLA in healthy donors. A multiplex PCR was run with 60 Vbeta primers and 13 Jbeta primers. Clones were read by immunoSEQ multiplex PCR, and TCRdb kept only the in-frame ones, dropping some. The sample gives approximately 210,000 clones, roughly four fifths of which show up once; around 2% is in the top ten. Sequencing input: PBMCs. Receptors originate from a man aged 18 to 30 in good health and CMV-seronegative.

The chain uses TRBV28 and TRBJ2-5, with 7 bases that match TRBD1. CDR1 and CDR2 (germline): MDHEN, SYDVKM. The CDR3 contains 11 residues. V shed 8 bases, J shed 11 bases, and the junction held 8 bases outside the gene matches. CDR3 protein: CASRDRGEQYF. CDR3 nucleotides: TGTGCCAGCCGGGACAGAGGGGAGCAGTACTTC.

The chain carries TRBV7-2 and TRBJ2-1; TRBD2 matches 8 bases. This CDR3 has 15 residues. Germline V CDR1 and CDR2: SGHTA, FQGNSA. V shed 1 base and J 7 bases; nucleotides not matched to a gene: 6. CDR3 in amino acids: CASSLVLGGDNEQFF. The CDR3 DNA follows: TGTGCCAGCAGCTTAGTTCTCGGGGGGGATAATGAGCAGTTCTTC.